Listed below are T cell receptor beta chains from one sample, sequenced in a study of Ad26.COV2.S vaccination and SARS-CoV-2 variants. The protocol was immunoSEQ multiplex PCR, while the TCRdb copy is restricted to in-frame clones and leaves out a portion. The data show 350,000 to 600,000 clones, approximately 90% seen once. Here the sequenced sample was peripheral blood, taken in a trial of Ad26.COV2.S vaccine versus placebo. The origin of the receptors is a person between 18 and 60 years old who received the Ad26.COV2.S COVID-19 vaccine or a placebo. Both conserved end residues are part of each CDR3. D genes are given only for firm matches.

v_gene,j_gene,d_gene,CDR3aa
TRBV7-9,TRBJ2-5,NA,CASSSQETQYF
TRBV6-5,TRBJ1-4,NA,CASSYLETGRREKLFF
TRBV13,TRBJ2-3,TRBD2,CASSARLAGLTDTQYF
TRBV4-3,TRBJ2-7,NA,CASSQAKGGYEQYF
TRBV28,TRBJ2-1,NA,CASSPAGVPAPYEQFF
TRBV7-9,TRBJ1-6,TRBD1,CASRTPGGYSPLHF
TRBV11-2,TRBJ1-5,TRBD1,CASSSSTGNNQPQHF
TRBV7-9,TRBJ2-3,TRBD2,CASSLSLLSSGLSDTQYF
TRBV18,TRBJ1-6,NA,CASSPVSLYNSPLHF
TRBV9,TRBJ2-1,NA,CASSDLAGTFSYNEQFF
TRBV7-9,TRBJ1-1,NA,CASSMTAMNTEAFF
TRBV19,TRBJ1-2,NA,CASSMDGREAYGYTF
TRBV6-1,TRBJ2-1,NA,CASSEGFYNEQFF
TRBV9,TRBJ2-1,NA,CASSVDGQNYNEQFF
TRBV6-7,TRBJ1-1,TRBD1,CASSYPQGQGLNTEAFF
TRBV27,TRBJ1-5,TRBD1,CASKQGNQPQHF
TRBV5-1,TRBJ2-7,NA,CASAKGEYEQYF
TRBV5-1,TRBJ2-3,TRBD2,CASRGRDADTQYF
TRBV19,TRBJ1-4,NA,CASSNRYNEKLFF
TRBV6-2/TRBV6-3,TRBJ2-7,TRBD1,CASSYGDRAVYEQYF
TRBV9,TRBJ1-4,TRBD1,CASSASAGGQGVFF
TRBV11-2,TRBJ2-2,TRBD2,CASSLLAGGALGELFF
TRBV18,TRBJ2-3,NA,CASSPNGQPTDTQYF
TRBV19,TRBJ1-1,NA,CASSTGTNTEAFF
TRBV5-8,TRBJ1-5,NA,CATKGYSNQPQHF
TRBV7-2,TRBJ1-2,NA,CASSSPLAYGYTF
TRBV5-1,TRBJ2-1,TRBD2,CASSLGLAGPNEQFF
TRBV15,TRBJ1-5,NA,CATSRVRIDSNQPQHF
TRBV7-8,TRBJ1-1,TRBD1,CASSMGQLNTEAFF
TRBV28,TRBJ1-2,NA,CASSSGLIYGYTF
TRBV10-3,TRBJ2-3,TRBD2,CAISEQPGLAASDTQYF
TRBV9,TRBJ2-1,NA,CASSVGADNEQFF
TRBV30,TRBJ1-5,NA,CAWSMPDRPNQPQHF
TRBV9,TRBJ1-1,TRBD1,CASSSGQGNTEAFF
TRBV5-8,TRBJ2-1,NA,CASSFAGHNEQFF
TRBV5-1,TRBJ2-3,TRBD2,CASSWTTSGGDTQYF
TRBV28,TRBJ2-3,NA,CASSLRGRFGRSTDTQYF
TRBV7-2,TRBJ2-7,TRBD1,CASSSGTGAFYEQYF
TRBV18,TRBJ2-1,NA,CASSPTAGAVYNEQFF
TRBV19,TRBJ2-3,TRBD1,CASRRMSTGWADTQYF
TRBV6-6,TRBJ2-3,NA,CASSPPRDTQYF
TRBV27,TRBJ1-5,NA,CASSSINQPQHF
TRBV18,TRBJ2-2,NA,CASSPGLGHTGELFF